Shown below are 30 T cell receptor beta chains from a single sample sequenced in a study of cytomegalovirus exposure and HLA in healthy donors. Profiled with immunoSEQ multiplex PCR; TCRdb holds only in-frame clones, not every one. Counted here are roughly 350,000 clones, roughly 89% occurring once; the ten biggest clones make up 0.84%. The source material was PBMCs. The receptors stem from a woman in her late teens or twenties in good health and CMV-seronegative.

The V call is TRBV11-2, the J call TRBJ2-5; the match to TRBD1 covers 11 bases. Trimming at V came to 5 bases and at J to 4 bases, leaving 9 bases not matched to a gene. This CDR3 has 16 amino acids. CDR1 SGHAT and CDR2 FQNNGV come from the germline V gene. The CDR3 sequence is CASSHGQGAYRETQYF. The CDR3 DNA sequence: TGTGCCAGCAGCCACGGACAGGGGGCTTACCGAGAGACCCAGTACTTC.

This clone was recorded once. V usage is TRBV5-1 and J usage is TRBJ2-5, with 8 bases aligning to TRBD1. CDR3 length: 15 amino acids. Germline CDR1 and CDR2: SGHRS and YFSETQ. V lost 4 bases and J lost 0; bases outside the gene matches: 5. The DNA of the CDR3 is TGCGCCAGCAGCATCGACAGGGGTCACCAAGAGACCCAGTACTTC. Amino acid sequence: CASSIDRGHQETQYF.

In the case of this clone: The same CDR3 arises from other DNA sequences in this sample as well. J is TRBJ2-1 and V is TRBV5-4; TRBD2 matches 12 bases. CDR3 size: 15 residues. V shed 5 bases and J 4 bases; nucleotides not matched to a gene: 4. CDR1 is SGHNT, CDR2 YYREEE, per germline (reference sequence). The CDR3, as DNA: TGTGCCAGCAGTTTGACTAGCGGGAGTTACAATGAGCAGTTCTTC. Translation gives CASSLTSGSYNEQFF. The whole variable domain, remainder taken from reference TRBV5-4 and TRBJ2-1, is ETGVTQSPTHLIKTRGQQVTLRCSSQSGHNTVSWYQQALGQGPQFIFQYYREEENGRGNFPPRFSGLQFPNYSSELNVNALELDDSALYLCASSLTSGSYNEQFFGPGTRLTVL.

V and J are TRBV28 and TRBJ2-2; tentatively, D is TRBD2 (5 bases). V dropped 2 bases and J dropped 7 bases, with 17 bases sitting between them. This CDR3 is built from 16 residues. The germline V gene has CDR1 MDHEN and CDR2 SYDVKM. CDR3 residues: CASSLPPPSSDGELFF. The CDR3 DNA sequence: TGTGCCAGCAGTTTACCCCCCCCTAGCTCAGACGGGGAGCTGTTTTTT.

The J gene is TRBJ2-1, the V gene TRBV5-1, with TRBD2 matching over 8 bases. The junction had 6 bases not matched to a gene; V was cut back by 4 bases and J by 3 bases. This CDR3 has 15 residues. Germline V gene sequence: CDR1 SGHRS, CDR2 YFSETQ. The CDR3: CASSPEREYYNEQFF. The CDR3 DNA follows: TGCGCCAGCAGCCCGGAGCGGGAGTACTACAATGAGCAGTTCTTC.

The chain recombines TRBV29-1 with TRBJ2-2, with D uncertain. Germline CDR1 and CDR2: SQVTM and ANQGSEA. V dropped 3 bases and J dropped 2 bases, with 7 bases sitting between them. The CDR3 is made up of 13 amino acids. The chain's CDR3 is CSVDSPNTGELFF. The DNA of the CDR3 is TGCAGCGTTGATAGCCCAAACACCGGGGAGCTGTTTTTT.

In nucleotides, the CDR3 is TGTGCCAGCAGCTCTCTAGCGGGGGGCTCCTACAATGAGCAGTTCTTC. Protein sequence: CASSSLAGGSYNEQFF. The gene calls are TRBV7-2 and TRBJ2-1, with TRBD2 matching over 11 bases. The length of the CDR3 is 16 residues. V was pared by 4 bases and J by 0 bases, with 2 bases of the junction left unmatched. CDR1 SGHTA and CDR2 FQGNSA come from the germline V gene.

The chain uses TRBV18 and TRBJ2-1, with D hard to call. The CDR3 has 15 amino acids. Trimming left V 3 bases short and J 0 bases short, with 9 bases between. The germline V gene encodes CDR1 KGHSH and CDR2 LQKENI. CDR3 coding DNA: TGTGCCAGCTCACCCTTACACAGCTCCTACAATGAGCAGTTCTTC. Translation: CASSPLHSSYNEQFF.

The rearrangement joins TRBV11-2 to TRBJ2-1; TRBD1 aligns across 7 bases. The CDR3 contains 14 residues. The V gene end was trimmed by 3 bases and the J gene end by 6 bases; junction bases not matched to a gene: 5. Germline assignment: CDR1 SGHAT and CDR2 FQNNGV. As DNA, the CDR3 is TGTGCCAGCAGCTTGTCCGAGGGGGCCAATGAGCAGTTCTTC. Protein: CASSLSEGANEQFF.

V usage is TRBV7-2 and J usage is TRBJ2-1, with 7 bases that match TRBD1. V was clipped by 1 base and J by 3 bases; unmatched bases: 9. The CDR3 sequence is 17 residues long. Germline assignment: CDR1 SGHTA and CDR2 FQGNSA. Here the CDR3 reads CASSLDLTGQFYNEQFF. Here the CDR3 DNA reads TGTGCCAGCAGCTTAGATCTGACGGGACAGTTCTACAATGAGCAGTTCTTC.

CDR3 bases: TGTGCCAGCAGTTTAGGACAGGGTGCGGGGGAGCAGTACTTC. Translating gives CASSLGQGAGEQYF. V and J are TRBV27 and TRBJ2-7, with 8 nucleotides matching TRBD1. The CDR3 has 14 amino acids. CDR1 MNHEY and CDR2 SMNVEV come from the germline V gene (reference sequence). With 2 bases clipped from V and 7 bases from J, the junction kept 7 bases outside the gene matches.

The chain is built from TRBV18 and TRBJ2-1; D is possibly TRBD2 (6 bases). Germline CDR1 is KGHSH and CDR2 is LQKENI. There are 14 residues in the CDR3. The V end was cut by 2 bases, the J end by 7 bases, with 12 bases between. In nucleotides, the CDR3 is TGTGCCAGCTCACCAGGGGGAGGATGGAATGAGCAGTTCTTC. Translating it yields CASSPGGGWNEQFF.

CDR3 loop: CASGSSGTSGSPYEQYF. CDR3 sequence (DNA): TGTGCCAGCGGGTCCTCCGGGACTAGCGGGAGTCCCTACGAGCAGTACTTC. This rearrangement joins TRBV25-1 to TRBJ2-7; TRBD2 aligns across 14 bases. The CDR3 loop spans 17 amino acids. V gave up 8 bases and J gave up 2 bases; unmatched junction bases: 11. Germline CDR1 reads MGHDK; CDR2 reads SYGVNS.

The chain employs TRBV25-1 and TRBJ2-3; TRBD1 matches at 7 bases. Unmatched junction bases numbered 17, after V lost 6 bases and J lost 2 bases. Germline assignment: CDR1 MGHDK and CDR2 SYGVNS. The CDR3 extends over 18 amino acids. This CDR3 reads CASREGPDRVGATDTQYF. The CDR3 DNA reads as TGTGCCAGCAGGGAAGGTCCCGACAGGGTAGGAGCCACAGATACGCAGTATTTT.

The chain joins TRBV9 to TRBJ2-7; 7 nucleotides match TRBD1. The CDR3 consists of 14 residues. The V and J ends lost 0 bases and 1 base, in that order; junction bases with no gene match: 1. In germline, CDR1 is SGDLS, CDR2 YYNGEE. For the CDR3, the DNA is TGTGCCAGCAGCGTAGAGGGGGCATCCTACGAGCAGTACTTC. It codes for CASSVEGASYEQYF. The whole variable domain, remainder taken from reference TRBV9 and TRBJ2-7, is DSGVTQTPKHLITATGQRVTLRCSPRSGDLSVYWYQQSLDQGLQFLIQYYNGEERAKGNILERFSAQQFPDLHSELNLSSLELGDSALYFCASSVEGASYEQYFGPGTRLTVT.

V gene TRBV15 combines with J gene TRBJ1-2; weak D call: TRBD1 (5 bases). Germline assignment: CDR1 LNHNV and CDR2 YYDKDF (reference sequence). V gave up 0 bases and J gave up 5 bases, with 13 bases separating them. The CDR3 is 15 residues long. The CDR3: CATSRETQGWYGYTF. The DNA of the CDR3 is TGTGCCACCAGCAGAGAAACGCAGGGATGGTATGGCTACACCTTC.

This clone ranks as medium-sized. The chain couples TRBV15 to TRBJ2-7; 7 positions match TRBD2. Germline V lookup: CDR1 LNHNV, CDR2 YYDKDF (reference sequence). J was trimmed by 0 bases and V by 5 bases; bases with no gene match: 7. CDR3 length equals 15 residues. The CDR3 coding sequence is TGTGCCACCAGCTCCCCTCCTAGCGGCTCCTACGAGCAGTACTTC. Translating it yields CATSSPPSGSYEQYF.

V and J are TRBV7-2 and TRBJ1-5; D gene ambiguous. V was trimmed by 1 base and J by 7 bases, leaving 11 bases between them. The CDR3 runs to 14 residues. Germline V gene lookup returns CDR1 SGHTA and CDR2 FQGNSA. The CDR3 coding sequence is TGTGCCAGCAGCTTAGAGCCCCCCTTCCAGCCCCAGCATTTT. Translation: CASSLEPPFQPQHF.

The chain links TRBV2 to TRBJ1-1; no definite D call. V shed 6 bases and J shed 3 bases, with 11 bases lying between them. Germline CDR1 and CDR2: SNHLY and FYNNEI. The CDR3 is 13 residues long. This CDR3 reads CASSQDTDTEAFF. The DNA for the CDR3 is TGTGCCAGCAGCCAAGACACGGACACTGAAGCTTTCTTT.

The chain is built from TRBV6-5 and TRBJ2-2; the D gene is possibly TRBD2 (5 bases). Germline assignment: CDR1 MNHEY and CDR2 SVGAGI. V was trimmed by 0 bases and J by 4 bases, leaving 12 bases between them. CDR3 length: 16 amino acids. CDR3 bases: TGTGCCAGCAGTTACTCACTAGTTGGGTCCACCGGGGAGCTGTTTTTT. Its protein product is CASSYSLVGSTGELFF.

The V and J genes are TRBV7-2 and TRBJ1-5, with D possibly TRBD1 on 5 matching bases. Germline values: CDR1 SGHTA, CDR2 FQGNSA. The CDR3 has 15 residues. The V and J ends lost 0 bases and 0 bases respectively, with 6 bases between them. As DNA, the CDR3 is TGTGCCAGCAGCTTAGCGGGGGGTAGCAATCAGCCCCAGCATTTT. This sequence encodes CASSLAGGSNQPQHF. The complete variable domain, with remaining parts taken from reference TRBV7-2 and TRBJ1-5, reads GAGVSQSPSNKVTEKGKDVELRCDPISGHTALYWYRQSLGQGLEFLIYFQGNSAPDKSGLPSDRFSAERTGGSVSTLTIQRTQQEDSAVYLCASSLAGGSNQPQHFGDGTRLSIL.

The chain links TRBV30 to TRBJ1-5; 7 bases align to TRBD1. Germline CDR1 and CDR2: GTSNPN and SVGIG (reference sequence). This CDR3 region has 14 residues. Trimming took 5 bases from V and 5 from J; bases not matched to a gene: 9. Here the CDR3 DNA reads TGTGCCTGGGCTCCGACAGGGAGGCATCAGCCCCAGCATTTT. It translates to CAWAPTGRHQPQHF.

V is TRBV5-4 and J is TRBJ2-3, with 10 nucleotides matching TRBD2. Germline V gene lookup returns CDR1 SGHNT and CDR2 YYREEE (reference sequence). CDR3 length equals 16 residues. V lost 7 bases to trimming and J lost 1 base; unmatched junction nucleotides: 9. CDR3 protein: CASGGGGLAGTDTQYF. Written as DNA, the CDR3 is TGTGCCAGCGGGGGGGGAGGACTAGCGGGCACAGATACGCAGTATTTT.

The chain has TRBV4-2 and TRBJ2-1, with TRBD1 matching 8 bases. The CDR3 sequence is 17 residues long. Per germline, CDR1 LGHNA and CDR2 YNFKEQ. Unmatched junction bases numbered 20, after V lost 8 bases and J lost 8 bases. CDR3 loop: CASRGQADYRGSDEQFF. DNA for the CDR3: TGTGCCAGCCGCGGACAAGCGGACTACAGGGGGTCGGATGAGCAGTTCTTC.

This clone appeared a single time. This sequence joins TRBV9 and TRBJ2-1; D uncertain. The V end was cut by 7 bases, the J end by 8 bases, with 4 bases between. The CDR3 runs to 9 residues. Germline-derived CDR1 and CDR2 are SGDLS and YYNGEE. The CDR3 coding sequence is TGTGCCAGCGGGCATGAGCAGTTCTTC. This gives the protein CASGHEQFF.

The V gene is TRBV6-1, the J gene TRBJ1-5; no reliable D call. Germline assignment: CDR1 MNHNS and CDR2 SASEGT. The CDR3 contains 14 residues. Deletions cut 4 bases from V and 7 bases from J, with 14 bases between. The CDR3 DNA reads as TGTGCCAGCAGTGGGAACACTCGGGGACAGCCCCAGCATTTT. It codes for CASSGNTRGQPQHF.

The V gene is TRBV27, the J gene TRBJ2-3; the match to TRBD2 covers 13 bases. V was pared by 4 bases and J by 6 bases, with 1 base of the junction left unmatched. CDR3 length: 14 residues. Germline V CDR1 and CDR2: MNHEY, SMNVEV (reference sequence). The CDR3 protein is CASSWTSGSDTQYF. CDR3 nucleotide sequence: TGTGCCAGCAGTTGGACTAGCGGGAGTGATACGCAGTATTTT.

CDR3 coding DNA: TGTGCCAGCAGCCAAGGCGCCACGGCGACTCGGACGCAGTATTTT. Amino acids: CASSQGATATRTQYF. The gene calls are TRBV4-2 and TRBJ2-3; D ambiguous. From germline, CDR1 is LGHNA and CDR2 YNFKEQ. The CDR3 is 15 residues long. V lost 1 base and J lost 9, with 17 bases in between.

V usage is TRBV29-1 and J usage is TRBJ2-2, with 7 bases lining up with TRBD1. Germline V lookup: CDR1 SQVTM, CDR2 ANQGSEA. The CDR3 extends over 15 amino acids. V gave up 3 bases and J gave up 0 bases; unmatched junction bases: 4. The CDR3 spells CSVETGIANTGELFF. The CDR3 nucleotides are TGCAGCGTTGAGACAGGGATCGCGAACACCGGGGAGCTGTTTTTT.

The chain recombines TRBV5-8 with TRBJ2-1; 9 nucleotides agree with TRBD2. From germline, CDR1 is SGHTS and CDR2 YDEGEE. This CDR3 spans 16 amino acids. Trimming cost V 0 bases and J 9 bases; bases outside gene matches: 10. CDR3 DNA sequence: TGTGCCAGCAGCTTGGAAGATAATAGCGGGAGCTTTGAGCAGTTCTTC. Its protein product is CASSLEDNSGSFEQFF.